Shown below are 9 T cell receptor beta chains from a single sample sequenced in a study of cytomegalovirus exposure and HLA in healthy donors listed by TCRdb under 2017. Libraries came from the immunoSEQ multiplex PCR assay. A mixture of 60 forward primers for TCR Vbeta segments and 13 reverse primers for TCR Jbeta segments was used in the multiplex PCR. TCRdb stores this immuneACCESS table with in-frame sequences only. Part of the clones is absent; in the studies checked, under half of the shortfall reflects unresolved V genes, and no reason is known for the rest. Counted in this sample were roughly 160,000 clones; roughly 77% of them appeared once. Of the sample, approximately 3.7% falls within the top ten clones. Sequenced input: PBMCs. The receptors come from a man aged 25 to 45 in good health and CMV-seropositive.

The chain is built from TRBV6-6 and TRBJ2-1; tentative D call: TRBD2 (6 bases). Germline V gene lookup returns CDR1 MNHNY and CDR2 SVGAGI (reference sequence). Trimming removed 2 bases from V and 8 bases from J, with 16 bases in between. This CDR3 is 15 amino acids long. The CDR3: CASSYRVEGMDEQFF. CDR3 nucleotide sequence: TGTGCCAGCAGTTACCGAGTGGAGGGGATGGATGAGCAGTTCTTC.

V is TRBV9 and J is TRBJ1-2; possibly TRBD1 for D (6 bases). This CDR3 spans 14 amino acids. CDR1 is SGDLS and CDR2 is YYNGEE in the germline V gene. V lost 0 bases to trimming and J lost 5 bases, with 11 bases between them. CDR3 loop: CASSVEQGLYGYTF. CDR3 DNA sequence: TGTGCCAGCAGCGTAGAGCAGGGGTTATATGGCTACACCTTC. The full variable domain, its missing parts supplied by reference TRBV9 and TRBJ1-2, is DSGVTQTPKHLITATGQRVTLRCSPRSGDLSVYWYQQSLDQGLQFLIQYYNGEERAKGNILERFSAQQFPDLHSELNLSSLELGDSALYFCASSVEQGLYGYTFGSGTRLTVV.

A few counts support this clone. This rearrangement joins TRBV6-1 to TRBJ2-7; D might be TRBD1 (5 bases). Germline V gene sequence: CDR1 MNHNS, CDR2 SASEGT. The CDR3 has 14 residues. Trimming took 2 bases from V and 5 from J, leaving 13 bases between them. CDR3 sequence reads: CASSERAGRNEQYF. The CDR3 DNA follows: TGTGCCAGCAGTGAACGCGCAGGGCGGAACGAGCAGTACTTC.

Note on this clone: At one end the junction does not follow the germline gene, possibly because of a read error. The rearrangement uses TRBV19 and TRBJ2-6; the D is unclear. CDR1 and CDR2 from the germline V gene are LNHDA and SQIVND (reference sequence). This CDR3 has 16 residues. CDR3 sequence: CANSLPRGSGANVLTF. For the CDR3, the DNA is TGTGCCAATAGTCTCCCTCGCGGCTCTGGGGCCAACGTCCTGACTTTC. Complete variable domain (other parts from reference TRBV19 and TRBJ2-6): DGGITQSPKYLFRKEGQNVTLSCEQNLNHDAMYWYRQDPGQGLRLIYYSQIVNDFQKGDIAEGYSVSREKKESFPLTVTSAQKNPTAFYLCANSLPRGSGANVLTFGAGSRLTVL.

The genes are TRBV5-6 and TRBJ2-7; the D is unclear. The germline V gene encodes CDR1 SGHDT and CDR2 YYEEEE. With 6 bases removed from V and 5 bases from J, the gap between germline ends came to 12 bases. The CDR3 totals 12 residues. The CDR3: CASNSVRDEQYF. For the CDR3, the DNA is TGTGCCAGCAACTCGGTTCGGGACGAGCAGTACTTC.

The V gene is TRBV6-6, the J gene TRBJ1-4, with D maybe TRBD1 (6 bases). CDR3 length: 14 residues. Trimming took 10 bases from V and 3 from J, leaving 15 bases between them. CDR1 is MNHNY, CDR2 SVGAGI, per germline (reference sequence). In DNA, the CDR3 is TGTGCCACCAAGAACAGGGCGCCTAATGAAAAACTGTTTTTT. Amino acid sequence: CATKNRAPNEKLFF.

The chain is built from TRBV6-5 and TRBJ2-7; a weak D match, TRBD1 (5 bases). The CDR3 runs 15 residues. V shed 6 bases and J shed 1 base, with 16 bases lying between them. Germline V lookup: CDR1 MNHEY, CDR2 SVGAGI. As DNA, the CDR3 is TGTGCCAGCAGCCTAAATCCCCCAGGGTCCTACGAGCAGTACTTC. This codes for CASSLNPPGSYEQYF.

With respect to this clone: One junction end does not reproduce the germline sequence, and a read error may be involved. The genes are TRBV29-1 and TRBJ1-1, with 8 nucleotides matching TRBD1. This CDR3 comprises 13 residues. Germline V CDR1 and CDR2: SQVTM, ANQGSEA. CDR3 bases: TGCAGCGTTCGACAGGGGACGAACGCTGAAGCTTTCTTT. Translating gives CSVRQGTNAEAFF. Using reference TRBV29-1 and TRBJ1-1 for the parts outside the CDR3, the full variable domain is SAVISQKPSRDICQRGTSLTIQCQVDSQVTMMFWYRQQPGQSLTLIATANQGSEATYESGFVIDKFPISRPNLTFSTLTVSNMSPEDSSIYLCSVRQGTNAEAFFGQGTRLTVV.

The genes are TRBV5-1 and TRBJ2-3, with 10 bases fitting TRBD2. The ends lost 5 bases at V and 4 bases at J; junction bases unmatched: 13. The CDR3 is made up of 17 amino acids. Germline V lookup: CDR1 SGHRS, CDR2 YFSETQ. Written as DNA, the CDR3 is TGCGCCAGCAGGTTTCCCGGAACTAGCGGGGCTTCAGATACGCAGTATTTT. Translation: CASRFPGTSGASDTQYF.